The 14 T cell receptor beta chains presented below share a single source sample, sequenced in a study of blood T cells in healthy people across ages. Primed by a sample-barcoded 5' primer and a J-beta primer mix, a second PCR proceeded for roughly 7 to 12 cycles. In TCRdb, the 5' RACE reads were re-called with MiXCR into one record per CDR3 protein. The data hold around 500,000 distinct CDR3 sequences, with about 27% observed a single time. This sample was shared with a second study, whose subject was T cells of mothers and their children.

Sequenced input: blood. These receptors were collected from a boy younger than 10 in good health.

The chain uses TRBV20-1 and TRBJ2-1; 9 nucleotides line up with TRBD2. Germline V gene data show CDR1 as DFQATT and CDR2 as SNEGSKA (reference sequence). The V gene end was trimmed by 6 bases and the J gene end by 7 bases; junction bases not matched to a gene: 16. This CDR3 has 16 amino acids. CDR3 protein: CSARTPGTSPWNEQFF. CDR3 DNA: TGCAGTGCACGAACCCCCGGGACTAGCCCGTGGAATGAGCAGTTCTTC.

This clonotype was picked up a small number of times. The CDR3 DNA sequence: TGCAGCGTTGAGGGCAGGGAACGCTACAATGAGCAGTTCTTC. Protein product: CSVEGRERYNEQFF. The genes are TRBV29-1 and TRBJ2-1; tentatively, D is TRBD1 (5 bases). The ends were cut back, 3 bases at V and 3 bases at J, with 12 bases in the middle. The germline gives CDR1 SQVTM, CDR2 ANQGSEA. The length of the CDR3 is 14 residues.

V gene TRBV2 combines with J gene TRBJ1-4; D is unclear. Per germline, CDR1 SNHLY and CDR2 FYNNEI. The CDR3 is 14 amino acids. V lost 7 bases and J lost 0, with 9 bases in between. The CDR3 DNA reads as TGTGCCAGCATCGGAGATACAACTAATGAAAAACTGTTTTTT. It codes for CASIGDTTNEKLFF.

This clonotype has a handful of counts. The chain combines TRBV7-6 with TRBJ1-1; D not certain. Germline values: CDR1 SGHVS, CDR2 FNYEAQ. This CDR3 comprises 18 residues. V was clipped by 0 bases and J by 3 bases, with 20 bases between them. The CDR3 protein is CASSLARRHPSRDTEAFF. The CDR3 DNA follows: TGTGCCAGCAGCTTAGCGCGGAGACACCCCAGCCGGGACACTGAAGCTTTCTTT.

The sample holds a few counts of this clonotype. The rearrangement links TRBV12-3 or TRBV12-4 to TRBJ2-5; D remains ambiguous. Near its end, the DNA agrees better with TRBJ2-7, so the J call may be wrong. The CDR3 consists of 13 residues. CDR3 residues: CASSLDYSYEQYF. CDR3 in DNA: TGTGCCAGCAGTTTAGATTACTCCTACGAGCAGTACTTC.

This clonotype was observed a few times. CDR3 loop: CASSPGTGVRMDEKLFF. The CDR3 nucleotides are TGTGCCAGCAGCCCAGGGACAGGGGTCAGGATGGATGAAAAACTGTTTTTT. V is TRBV7-9 and J is TRBJ1-4; TRBD1 matches at 10 bases. The CDR3 contains 17 residues. The germline gives CDR1 SEHNR, CDR2 FQNEAQ (reference sequence). The V and J ends lost 5 bases and 6 bases, in that order; junction bases with no gene match: 12.

This clonotype was seen a few times. V is TRBV7-2 and J is TRBJ2-7; D gene uncertain. The V and J ends lost 2 bases and 4 bases respectively, with 21 bases between them. Looked up from germline, CDR1 is SGHTA and CDR2 is FQGNSA. The CDR3 contains 17 residues. The CDR3 DNA reads as TGTGCCAGCAGCTTATTCTTCGAGGAAACCCTATATTACGAGCAGTACTTC. This codes for CASSLFFEETLYYEQYF.

Only a few counts were recorded for this clonotype. The rearrangement uses TRBV7-9 and TRBJ1-2; no definite D call. This CDR3 is built from 12 residues. V was shortened by 2 bases and J by 4 bases, with 5 bases between the two germline ends. Germline lookup yields CDR1 SEHNR and CDR2 FQNEAQ (reference sequence). This CDR3 reads CASSLTPYGYTF. The CDR3 bases are TGTGCCAGCAGCTTAACCCCCTATGGCTACACCTTC.

There are a few counts of this clonotype. CDR3 DNA sequence: TGTGCCAGCAAAGGTAACGGGGCATCGGAAAACGAGCAGTACTTC. As protein: CASKGNGASENEQYF. The V and J genes are TRBV27 and TRBJ2-7; perhaps D is TRBD1 or TRBD2 (5 bases each). CDR3 length equals 15 residues. With 7 bases removed from V and 5 bases from J, the gap between germline ends came to 21 bases. Looked up from germline, CDR1 is MNHEY and CDR2 is SMNVEV (reference sequence).

The CDR3 spells CASTYRGGETQYF. The DNA for the CDR3 is TGTGCCAGCACCTACAGGGGAGGGGAGACCCAGTACTTC. This chain links TRBV25-1 with TRBJ2-5; tentatively, D is TRBD1 or TRBD2 (7 bases each). V gave up 7 bases and J gave up 5 bases, with 14 bases separating them. CDR1 MGHDK and CDR2 SYGVNS come from the germline V gene. This CDR3 comprises 13 residues.

As for this clonotype: One end of the junction does not line up with germline, which may come from a read error. The V gene is TRBV20-1, the J gene TRBJ2-2; D is perhaps TRBD2 (6 bases). Germline V gene sequence: CDR1 DFQATT, CDR2 SNEGSKA (reference sequence). The CDR3 loop spans 15 amino acids. The CDR3 protein is CSAPRGGGNTRELFF. The CDR3 nucleotides read TGCAGTGCTCCTCGGGGTGGGGGGAACACCCGGGAGCTGTTTTTT.

This clonotype was seen a handful of times. This chain connects TRBV2 to TRBJ1-4, with 7 positions matching TRBD1. Germline trimming cut 4 bases from V and 14 bases from J; bases unmatched to any gene: 4. The CDR3 totals 11 residues. The V gene's germline CDR1 is SNHLY and CDR2 FYNNEI. The CDR3, as DNA: TGTGCCAGCAGTGCGGACAGGAGCCTGTTTTTT. Amino acid sequence: CASSADRSLFF.

This clonotype was seen more than once but under ten times. The chain has TRBV28 and TRBJ2-2; TRBD2 matches at 8 bases. The germline gives CDR1 MDHEN, CDR2 SYDVKM. There are 17 residues in the CDR3. Trimming took 3 bases from V and 4 from J; bases not matched to a gene: 10. CDR3: CASSLWTGGPPTGELFF. The DNA for the CDR3 is TGTGCCAGCAGTTTGTGGACGGGAGGGCCTCCCACCGGGGAGCTGTTTTTT.

This clonotype was recorded a few times. The J gene is TRBJ2-4, the V gene TRBV7-9, with 7 bases fitting TRBD1. In germline, CDR1 is SEHNR, CDR2 FQNEAQ (reference sequence). The CDR3 runs to 17 residues. The trim removed 5 bases at V and 12 bases at J, leaving 22 bases unmatched. The CDR3 DNA follows: TGTGCCAGCAGCCAGTGGGCGAGGGGACAGCTGGACCGGCCTCAGTACTTC. It yields the protein CASSQWARGQLDRPQYF.